This T cell receptor (beta chain) was captured by sequencing in a study of blood T cell repertoires in COVID-19 (dated by TCRdb to the early 2020s). General notes on the study: Samples covering the acute and convalescent phases of COVID-19 were provided by collaborators in the United States, Italy and Spain. Deeply sampled blood TCRbeta repertoires from subjects exposed to, actively infected with, or recovered from COVID-19 were included in the dataset. The repertoires were released in a freely available public database intended as a resource for research on the immune response to SARS-CoV-2. The material from the prospective study consisted of cDNA or gDNA derived from T cells, B-cell-depleted T cells, or PBMCs. The samples were drawn from the first 160 participants of the ongoing ImmuneRACE study and from 1,254 subjects provided by 6 global collaborators. Where available, HLA class I and class II types were taken from metadata supplied by the sample provider and were not determined by assay-based typing. Sample metadata almost always included a de-identified subject ID, COVID-19 status, age in years and sex. Summary of the overall study and its limitations: How much clinical and demographic metadata was included differed by source and by participant, and the metadata was provided uncurated.

One collaborating source in Seattle enrolled patients during active infection and followed them longitudinally through the course of disease. Whole blood was collected in K2EDTA tubes by collaborating institutions according to the institutions' own protocols. For TCRbeta analysis, collaborators shipped samples in one of three forms: frozen whole blood, isolated PBMCs, or DNA extracted from either of those sample types. TCRbeta CDR3 regions were amplified from genomic DNA using the immunoSEQ Assay, a bias-controlled multiplex PCR. On the authors' methods: Nucleated cell counts per sample were estimated from amplification of reference gene primers within the assay. To quantify the absolute abundance of each unique TCRbeta CDR3 rearrangement, sequence reads were collapsed and filtered. For each sample, productive Simpson clonality was calculated as the square root of Simpson's diversity index across productive rearrangements. Imported from immuneACCESS, the table was reduced by TCRdb to in-frame sequences with V and J called. These copies leave out some clones; in studies compared against another copy, an unresolved V gene accounts for under half, and the cause of the remainder is not known. D and trimming come from the DNA, and the V and J calls and clone size come from that table. In all, the sample holds a few hundred thousand clones, and roughly 80% of those were seen once. 15% to 18% of the sample comes from the top ten.

Comment on this clone: What this receptor recognizes is not known. No clone much larger than this one lies a single base away; base qualities are absent.

Sample: peripheral blood. The clonotype comes from a person aged 70 to 85 with COVID-19, enrolled during active disease.

In nucleotide form, the sequence is TGTGCCAGCAGCCAGGCCACAGGAGCCTACGAGCAGTACTTC. Translation gives CASSQATGAYEQYF. The chain couples TRBV3-1 (or the pseudogene TRBV3-2) to TRBJ2-7; the D gene is perhaps TRBD1, from 5 matching bases. Via the germline V gene (reference sequence), CDR1 is LGHDT and CDR2 YNNKEL. The CDR3, from cysteine to phenylalanine, totals 14 residues. Just the 42-base CDR3 DNA is kept, in frame starting at base 1. A distance of 11 bases separates the germline ends of V and J, which lose 3 bases and 2 bases respectively.